The 17 T cell receptor beta chains below all came from one sample that was sequenced in a study of early T cells in non-severe SARS-CoV-2 infection. TCRdb re-derived calls from the 5' RACE reads in MiXCR, one entry per CDR3 protein. The sample has about 32,000 distinct CDR3 sequences, more than 4.5% seen once. Source material: whole blood. Receptor source: an adult who was a healthcare worker with PCR-confirmed SARS-CoV-2 infection or an uninfected control (not recorded which).

The V and J genes are TRBV12-3 or TRBV12-4 and TRBJ2-1; 7 bases are a match to TRBD2. The CDR3 runs 15 residues. V dropped 5 bases and J dropped 8; count of bases not matched to a gene: 12. The chain's CDR3 is CASSLWTSRDYEQFF. DNA of the CDR3: TGTGCCAGCAGTCTCTGGACTAGTCGGGACTATGAGCAGTTCTTC.

This clonotype has a count of ten or more. This chain links TRBV12-3 or TRBV12-4 with TRBJ1-1; D uncertain. The V gene lost 5 bases and the J gene lost 1 base, with 8 bases spanning the gap. The CDR3 is 13 residues long. CDR3 sequence reads: CASSPSENTEAFF. The DNA of the CDR3 is TGTGCCAGCAGTCCCTCAGAGAACACTGAAGCTTTCTTT.

This clonotype was counted ten times or more. The CDR3 sequence: CASSPRTRSETQYF. For the CDR3, the DNA is TGTGCCAGCAGCCCCAGGACTAGATCGGAGACCCAGTACTTC. The chain uses TRBV7-2 and TRBJ2-5; 7 nucleotides agree with TRBD2. Germline assignment: CDR1 SGHTA and CDR2 FQGNSA. This CDR3 comprises 14 residues. After removal of 5 bases from V and 5 bases from J, the junction contained 8 bases not matched to a gene.

This clonotype was found many times. The chain combines TRBV10-2 with TRBJ2-2; maybe TRBD2 (7 bases). CDR3 length: 14 residues. Per the germline V gene, CDR1 is WSHSY and CDR2 is SAAADI. V was cut by 3 bases and J by 7 bases, with 12 bases left in between. The CDR3 bases are TGCGCCAGCAGTGAAGGGGGGGAAGGCGGGGAGCTGTTTTTT. Translating gives CASSEGGEGGELFF.

In its sample, this clonotype was seen many times. The V gene is TRBV6-6, the J gene TRBJ2-1, with TRBD2 matching 7 bases. CDR3 length: 16 amino acids. From germline, CDR1 is MNHNY and CDR2 SVGAGI (reference sequence). Trimming cost V 7 bases and J 3 bases; bases outside gene matches: 12. CDR3 sequence (DNA): TGTGCCAGCACCCCCGAACGTCGCGGGAGCTACAATGAGCAGTTCTTC. This sequence encodes CASTPERRGSYNEQFF.

This chain links TRBV7-9 with TRBJ2-5; 7 nucleotides align to TRBD1. Germline assignment: CDR1 SEHNR and CDR2 FQNEAQ (reference sequence). There are 13 residues in the CDR3. V shed 5 bases, J shed 7 bases, and the junction held 7 bases outside the gene matches. The CDR3 sequence: CASSATGLGTQYF. The CDR3 DNA is TGTGCCAGCAGCGCGACAGGGCTCGGGACCCAGTACTTC. Complete variable domain (other parts from reference TRBV7-9 and TRBJ2-5): DTGVSQNPRHKITKRGQNVTFRCDPISEHNRLYWYRQTLGQGPEFLTYFQNEAQLEKSRLLSDRFSAERPKGSFSTLEIQRTEQGDSAMYLCASSATGLGTQYFGPGTRLLVL.

The chain recombines TRBV29-1 with TRBJ2-7; D assignment may be TRBD1 or TRBD2 (10 bases each). CDR3 length equals 16 residues. The V gene lost 3 bases and the J gene lost 6 bases, with 24 bases spanning the gap. Per the germline V gene, CDR1 is SQVTM and CDR2 is ANQGSEA. DNA for the CDR3: TGCAGCGTTGACGGACAGGGGGGGACTAGCGTGATCGAGCAGTACTTC. Translation: CSVDGQGGTSVIEQYF.

This clonotype has a count of ten or more. V is TRBV12-3 or TRBV12-4 and J is TRBJ1-5; D not certain. V was trimmed by 5 bases and J by 3 bases, leaving 11 bases between them. The CDR3 sequence is 14 residues long. The CDR3 spells CASSIYTYNQPQHF. The DNA of the CDR3 is TGTGCCAGCAGTATATACACTTACAATCAGCCCCAGCATTTT.

The table lists this clonotype with many counts. The CDR3 DNA reads as TGTGCCAGTAGTACCTCCACCAGGAGCCAAGAGACCCAGTACTTC. Protein sequence: CASSTSTRSQETQYF. V gene TRBV19 combines with J gene TRBJ2-5; D ambiguous. In germline, CDR1 is LNHDA, CDR2 SQIVND (reference sequence). V lost 4 bases and J lost 1, with 13 bases in between. The CDR3 is made up of 15 amino acids.

This clonotype was counted at least ten times. This chain joins TRBV29-1 and TRBJ2-1, with 7 bases identical to TRBD2. The germline gives CDR1 SQVTM, CDR2 ANQGSEA. V dropped 4 bases and J dropped 6; count of bases not matched to a gene: 3. The CDR3 loop spans 12 amino acids. The CDR3 spells CSVAPSGNEQFF. The CDR3 DNA reads TGCAGCGTTGCACCTAGCGGCAATGAGCAGTTCTTC.

CDR3 DNA: TGTGCCAGCACCCCAACTAGCGGGATTTACAATGAGCAGTTCTTC. As protein: CASTPTSGIYNEQFF. The rearrangement joins TRBV27 to TRBJ2-1, with TRBD2 matching over 10 bases. CDR1 MNHEY and CDR2 SMNVEV come from the germline V gene (reference sequence). The CDR3 has 15 residues. V lost 7 bases and J lost 4; bases outside the gene matches: 7.

The chain couples TRBV12-3 or TRBV12-4 to TRBJ1-1; tentatively, D is TRBD1 (5 bases). The CDR3 is 12 residues long. Trimming took off 8 bases at V and 1 base at J, with 8 bases between the two ends. The CDR3 sequence: CASLTENTEAFF. CDR3 coding DNA: TGTGCCAGCCTGACAGAGAACACTGAAGCTTTCTTT.

This clonotype was counted many times. The chain uses TRBV11-2 and TRBJ2-5, with 9 bases that match TRBD2. Trimming took 3 bases from V and 3 from J; bases not matched to a gene: 2. The length of the CDR3 is 14 residues. Germline V lookup: CDR1 SGHAT, CDR2 FQNNGV. The CDR3 DNA reads TGTGCCAGCAGCTTCGGCGGGAGGGAAGAGACCCAGTACTTC. Its translation is CASSFGGREETQYF.

A few counts support this clonotype. The chain uses TRBV12-3 or TRBV12-4 and TRBJ2-3, with D maybe TRBD2 (6 bases). Between the trimmed V and J ends, which lost 6 bases and 3 bases, there was a span of 16 bases. The CDR3 covers 15 residues. CDR3 amino acids: CASSQRGGRTDTQYF. CDR3 sequence (DNA): TGTGCCAGCAGCCAACGGGGAGGACGGACAGATACGCAGTATTTT.

The chain has TRBV6-2 or TRBV6-3 and TRBJ2-7; either TRBD1 or TRBD2 may fit D (5 bases each). Trimming pared 2 bases from V and 1 base from J, leaving 15 bases between. Germline CDR1 is MNHEY and CDR2 is SVGEGT. The CDR3 loop spans 16 amino acids. The chain's CDR3 is CASSYPERGLSYEQYF. In DNA form, the CDR3 reads TGTGCCAGCAGTTACCCAGAGAGGGGCCTTTCCTACGAGCAGTACTTC.

There are many counts of this clonotype. The chain recombines TRBV4-1 with TRBJ2-1, with 15 bases identical to TRBD2. The CDR3 contains 16 residues. The V and J ends lost 4 bases and 14 bases, in that order; junction bases with no gene match: 12. Per germline, CDR1 MGHRA and CDR2 YSYEKL. The CDR3 DNA follows: TGCGCCAGCAGCCTTCACTTAGGACTAGCGGGAGGGGGAGAGTTCTTC. Amino acids: CASSLHLGLAGGGEFF.

This clonotype was seen ten or more times. The chain combines TRBV5-1 with TRBJ2-1; 14 nucleotides align to TRBD2. Germline-derived CDR1 and CDR2 are SGHRS and YFSETQ. After removal of 3 bases from V and 9 bases from J, the junction contained 5 bases not matched to a gene. The CDR3 totals 15 residues. The CDR3 loop reads CASSSTSGRAGEQFF. CDR3 DNA: TGCGCCAGCAGCTCGACTAGCGGGAGGGCCGGTGAGCAGTTCTTC.